This T cell receptor beta chain was documented in a study of Graves' ophthalmopathy and Graves' hyperthyroidism. Amplified material comprised TCR beta CDR3 regions derived from RNA transcripts. HTBI primers primed a first-round RT-PCR, and a second-round multiplex PCR followed. TCRdb processed the multiplex PCR reads anew with MiXCR; each CDR3 protein has one entry. The data show about 210,000 distinct CDR3 sequences, around 30% seen once. Excluded: other autoimmune disease, uncontrolled infection, pregnancy or lactation. This clonotype was counted at least ten times. Source material: peripheral blood. This clonotype was obtained from a man over 45 with Graves' ophthalmopathy.

CDR3 DNA sequence: TGTGCCAGCAGCTCCCCGGCGGCTTTCTTT. It yields the protein CASSSPAAFF. The rearrangement uses TRBV11-2 and TRBJ1-1, with D unresolved. CDR1 is SGHAT, CDR2 FQNNGV, per germline. The V and J ends lost 4 bases and 11 bases respectively, with 8 bases between them. The CDR3 extends over 10 amino acids.